This T cell receptor beta chain comes out of a study of human T cells and chemical hapten exposure. V was pared by 1 base and J by 5 bases, with 8 bases between. The CDR3 has 13 amino acids. Per the germline V gene, CDR1 is DFQATT and CDR2 is SNEGSKA (reference sequence). Stated time point: patch test 3, about 24 weeks after DPC sensitization. Treatment meaning: therapeutic diphenylcyclopropenone sensitization with weekly scalp DPC. From the RACE reads, TCRdb called clonotypes with MiXCR, one entry per CDR3 protein. The table shows approximately 160,000 distinct CDR3 sequences, with approximately 30% occurring only once.

Sequenced material: whole blood, taken in connection with sensitization to the hapten diphenylcyclopropenone (DPC). The clonotype was recovered from a woman younger than 30 with alopecia areata. Some clones in this sample may be carry-over from other donors' samples. The chain joins TRBV20-1 to TRBJ1-4; unclear D gene. The CDR3 spells CSARVTENEKLFF. The DNA for the CDR3 is TGCAGTGCTAGAGTCACGGAAAATGAAAAACTGTTTTTT.